The 10 T cell receptor beta chains below come from one sample, sequenced in a study of CD8 T cells in Susac syndrome. Reverse transcription used about 0.45 to 1 ug RNA and random hexamers. TCRdb re-called the immunoSEQ multiplex PCR reads with MiXCR, one entry per CDR3 protein. The data show approximately 260,000 distinct CDR3 sequences, with less than 96% seen just once and approximately 0.1% held by the top ten. Source material: CD4+ T cells from PBMCs. The receptors were sampled from a human donor with Susac syndrome.

The genes are TRBV2 and TRBJ2-1; D unclear. This CDR3 has 13 residues. In germline, CDR1 is SNHLY, CDR2 FYNNEI. Trimming cost V 6 bases and J 2 bases, with 8 bases left between them. The CDR3 DNA reads TGTGCCAGCAGCTCGGCCCCCTACAATGAGCAGTTCTTC. Its protein product is CASSSAPYNEQFF.

V gene TRBV19 combines with J gene TRBJ2-5; 7 bases agree with TRBD1. Germline loops: CDR1 LNHDA, CDR2 SQIVND (reference sequence). The J segment lost 4 bases and the V segment lost 3 bases, leaving 8 bases of the junction unmatched. This CDR3 contains 15 residues. CDR3 DNA: TGTGCCAGTAGTATTTCCGGGACAGTGGGAGAGACCCAGTACTTC. Protein sequence: CASSISGTVGETQYF.

This clonotype was found once. V and J are TRBV30 and TRBJ1-2, with D uncertain. The V gene lost 2 bases and the J gene lost 3 bases, with 7 bases spanning the gap. The germline V gene encodes CDR1 GTSNPN and CDR2 SVGIG (reference sequence). The CDR3 is 12 residues long. CDR3 DNA: TGTGCCTGGAGTTCCCAGGACTATGGCTACACCTTC. This sequence encodes CAWSSQDYGYTF.

This clonotype has a single count. This chain joins TRBV20-1 and TRBJ2-3; 8 bases fit TRBD2. Per the germline V gene, CDR1 is DFQATT and CDR2 is SNEGSKA (reference sequence). This CDR3 is 14 amino acids long. CDR3 DNA sequence: TGCAGCTGCCGGGCTAGCGGGAGCACAGATACGCAGTATTTT. Protein product: CSCRASGSTDTQYF.

This chain joins TRBV11-2 and TRBJ2-1, with D uncertain. This CDR3 is built from 14 residues. The V end was cut by 1 base, the J end by 4 bases, with 8 bases between. CDR1 is SGHAT, CDR2 FQNNGV, per germline. CDR3 nucleotide sequence: TGTGCCAGCAGCTTAGCCACGACGTACAATGAGCAGTTCTTC. Translating gives CASSLATTYNEQFF. Based on the CDR3 plus reference TRBV11-2 and TRBJ2-1, the full variable domain is EAGVAQSPRYKIIEKRQSVAFWCNPISGHATLYWYQQILGQGPKLLIQFQNNGVVDDSQLPKDRFSAERLKGVDSTLKIQPAKLEDSAVYLCASSLATTYNEQFFGPGTRLTVL.

The rearrangement links TRBV9 to TRBJ2-1; D not certain. The germline V gene encodes CDR1 SGDLS and CDR2 YYNGEE. Deletions cut 0 bases from V and 10 bases from J, with 5 bases between. This CDR3 region has 11 residues. In nucleotides, the CDR3 is TGTGCCAGCAGCGTAGCCGCCGAGCAGTTCTTC. This translates into CASSVAAEQFF.

The chain joins TRBV20-1 to TRBJ2-1; TRBD2 matches 13 bases. Germline-derived CDR1 and CDR2 are DFQATT and SNEGSKA (reference sequence). The V segment lost 6 bases and the J segment 7 bases; nucleotides outside the gene matches: 9. CDR3 length: 15 amino acids. CDR3: CSASRTSGSKNEQFF. The CDR3 DNA reads TGCAGTGCCTCTCGGACTAGCGGGAGTAAGAATGAGCAGTTCTTC.

The V and J genes are TRBV29-1 and TRBJ1-2; no clear D gene. Looked up from germline, CDR1 is SQVTM and CDR2 is ANQGSEA. Trimming shortened V by 2 bases and J by 2 bases, and 6 bases separated the two germline ends. There are 12 residues in the CDR3. The CDR3 DNA follows: TGCAGCGTTGAAAACAGAAACTATGGCTACACCTTC. Translating it yields CSVENRNYGYTF.

The chain is built from TRBV19 and TRBJ1-2; D is uncertain. Germline V gene sequence: CDR1 LNHDA, CDR2 SQIVND (reference sequence). V was shortened by 5 bases and J by 8 bases, with 12 bases between the two germline ends. The CDR3 is 12 amino acids. The CDR3 region has the DNA TGTGCCAGTAGTCCGCGCCAGCTGGGCTACACCTTC. Residues: CASSPRQLGYTF.

J is TRBJ2-1 and V is TRBV27, with 8 positions matching TRBD2. The CDR3 contains 13 residues. Germline V gene lookup returns CDR1 MNHEY and CDR2 SMNVEV (reference sequence). After removal of 6 bases from V and 8 bases from J, the junction contained 6 bases not matched to a gene. The CDR3 sequence: CASRPAGGYEQFF. In nucleotides, the CDR3 is TGTGCCAGCAGGCCTGCGGGAGGATATGAGCAGTTCTTC.